This record covers a single T cell receptor (beta chain). Germline V lookup: CDR1 MNHEY, CDR2 SMNVEV (reference sequence). The CDR3 spans 13 residues. The V gene end was trimmed by 2 bases and the J gene end by 6 bases; junction bases not matched to a gene: 4. The data derive from a study of shared T cell receptors in the human thymus. Repertoires were generated with immunoSEQ multiplex PCR, while TCRdb's copy carries only in-frame clones and drops some. The table has roughly 700,000 clones, roughly 90% seen once. The same sample was also used in a study of human thymus T cells. That investigation notes: Congenital heart defects were the reason for the corrective surgery that the donors, healthy Finnish infants, were having. Corrective heart surgery yielded resections, and these provided the thymus tissue. V and J gene usage appeared biased in thymic and blood repertoires. The related literature has documented a marked overlap of thymic repertoires among unrelated individuals.

This chain joins TRBV27 and TRBJ2-7; 7 nucleotides match TRBD1. Sequences were obtained from thymocytes. The receptor was derived from a boy less than two years old with a congenital heart defect. CDR3 sequence: CASSLRGQSEQYF. The CDR3 nucleotides read TGTGCCAGCAGTTTACGGGGACAGTCCGAGCAGTACTTC.